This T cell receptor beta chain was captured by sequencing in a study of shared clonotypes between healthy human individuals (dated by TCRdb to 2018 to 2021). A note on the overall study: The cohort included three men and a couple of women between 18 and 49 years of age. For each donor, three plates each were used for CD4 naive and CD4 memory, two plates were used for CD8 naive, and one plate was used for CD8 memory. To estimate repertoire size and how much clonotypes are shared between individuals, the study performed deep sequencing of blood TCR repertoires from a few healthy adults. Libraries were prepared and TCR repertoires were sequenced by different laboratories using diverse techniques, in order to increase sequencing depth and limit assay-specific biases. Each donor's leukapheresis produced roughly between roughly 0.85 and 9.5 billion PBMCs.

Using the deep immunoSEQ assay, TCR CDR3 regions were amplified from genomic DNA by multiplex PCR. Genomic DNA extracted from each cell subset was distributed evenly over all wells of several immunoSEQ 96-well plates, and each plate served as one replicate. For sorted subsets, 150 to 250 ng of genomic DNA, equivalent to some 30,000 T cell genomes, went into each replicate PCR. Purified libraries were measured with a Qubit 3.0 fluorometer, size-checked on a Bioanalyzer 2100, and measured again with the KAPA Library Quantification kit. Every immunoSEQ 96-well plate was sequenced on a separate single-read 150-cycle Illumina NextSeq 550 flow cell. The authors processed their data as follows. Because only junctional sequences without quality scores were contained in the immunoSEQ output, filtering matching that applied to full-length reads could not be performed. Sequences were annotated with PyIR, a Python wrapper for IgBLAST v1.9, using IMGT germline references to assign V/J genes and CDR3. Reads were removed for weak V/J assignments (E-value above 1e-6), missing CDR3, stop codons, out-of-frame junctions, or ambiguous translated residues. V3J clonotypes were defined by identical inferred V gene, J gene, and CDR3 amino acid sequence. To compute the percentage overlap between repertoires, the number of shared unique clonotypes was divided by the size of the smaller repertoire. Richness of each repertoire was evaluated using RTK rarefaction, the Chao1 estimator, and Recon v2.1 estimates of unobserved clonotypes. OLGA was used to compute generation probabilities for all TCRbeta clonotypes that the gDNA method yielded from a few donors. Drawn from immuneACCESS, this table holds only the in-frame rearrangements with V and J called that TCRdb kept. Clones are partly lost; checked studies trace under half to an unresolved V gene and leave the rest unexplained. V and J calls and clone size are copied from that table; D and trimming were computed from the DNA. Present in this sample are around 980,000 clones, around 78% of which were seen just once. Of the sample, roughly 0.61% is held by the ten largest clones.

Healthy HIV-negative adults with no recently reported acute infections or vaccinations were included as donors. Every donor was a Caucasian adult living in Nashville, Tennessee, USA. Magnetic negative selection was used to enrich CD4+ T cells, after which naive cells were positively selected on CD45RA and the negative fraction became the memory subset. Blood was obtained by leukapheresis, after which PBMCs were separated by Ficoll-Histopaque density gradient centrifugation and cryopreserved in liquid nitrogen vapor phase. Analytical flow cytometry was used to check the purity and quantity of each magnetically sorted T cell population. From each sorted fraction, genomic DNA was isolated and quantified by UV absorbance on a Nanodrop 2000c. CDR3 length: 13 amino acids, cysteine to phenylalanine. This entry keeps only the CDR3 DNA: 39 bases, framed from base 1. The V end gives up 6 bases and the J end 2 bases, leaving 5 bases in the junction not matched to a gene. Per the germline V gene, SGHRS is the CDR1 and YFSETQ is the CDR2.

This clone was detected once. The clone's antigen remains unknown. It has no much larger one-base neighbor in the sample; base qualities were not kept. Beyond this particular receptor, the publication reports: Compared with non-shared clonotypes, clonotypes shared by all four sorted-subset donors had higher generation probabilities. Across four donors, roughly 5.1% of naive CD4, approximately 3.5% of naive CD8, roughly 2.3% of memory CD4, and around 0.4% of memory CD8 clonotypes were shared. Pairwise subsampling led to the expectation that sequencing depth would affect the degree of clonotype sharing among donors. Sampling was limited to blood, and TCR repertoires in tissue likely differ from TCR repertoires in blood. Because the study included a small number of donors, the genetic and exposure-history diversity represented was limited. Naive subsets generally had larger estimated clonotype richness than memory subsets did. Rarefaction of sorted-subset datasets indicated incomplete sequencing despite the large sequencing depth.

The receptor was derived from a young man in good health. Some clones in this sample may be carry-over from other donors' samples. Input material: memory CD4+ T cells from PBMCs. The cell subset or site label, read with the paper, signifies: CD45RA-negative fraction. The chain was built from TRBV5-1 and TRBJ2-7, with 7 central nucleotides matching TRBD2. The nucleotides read TGCGCCAGCAAATCCAGCGGGGCCTACGAGCAGTACTTC. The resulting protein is CASKSSGAYEQYF.